The 11 T cell receptor beta chains below all came from one sample that was sequenced in a study of control samples from healthy donors and cancer patients. Generated by immunoSEQ multiplex PCR, the TCRdb table keeps only in-frame clones and is missing some. The profile shows about 150,000 clones, around 90% of them singletons. The specimen sequenced was blood. The receptors were gathered from a woman in her 30s in good health.

This clone was detected once. The rearrangement uses TRBV4-1 and TRBJ1-1; weak D call: TRBD1 (5 bases). Germline-derived CDR1 and CDR2 are MGHRA and YSYEKL. This CDR3 is built from 15 residues. Trimming removed 3 bases from V and 3 bases from J, with 14 bases in between. The CDR3 here is CASSQGPGGYTEAFF. The CDR3 nucleotides are TGCGCCAGCAGCCAGGGACCTGGGGGATACACTGAAGCTTTCTTT.

V and J are TRBV7-9 and TRBJ2-7, with a weak D call TRBD2 (5 bases). The CDR3 runs to 14 residues. Per germline, CDR1 SEHNR and CDR2 FQNEAQ (reference sequence). Trimming removed 0 bases from V and 3 bases from J, with 9 bases in between. The CDR3 DNA reads as TGTGCCAGCAGCTTAGCGCCTAGCAGCTACGAGCAGTACTTC. Protein: CASSLAPSSYEQYF.

The chain uses TRBV4-2 and TRBJ2-2, with TRBD2 identical over 8 bases. Trimming took 5 bases from V and 1 from J; bases not matched to a gene: 3. CDR1 LGHNA and CDR2 YNFKEQ come from the germline V gene. CDR3 length: 15 amino acids. As DNA, the CDR3 is TGTGCCAGCAGCGCCACTAGCGGGAACACCGGGGAGCTGTTTTTT. Its translation: CASSATSGNTGELFF.

The J gene is TRBJ1-1, the V gene TRBV6-5, with D possibly being TRBD1 (5 bases). CDR3 length: 13 amino acids. From germline, CDR1 is MNHEY and CDR2 SVGAGI. The ends were cut back, 7 bases at V and 0 bases at J, with 9 bases in the middle. The chain's CDR3 is CASTQGLNTEAFF. Written as DNA, the CDR3 is TGTGCCAGCACCCAGGGCTTGAACACTGAAGCTTTCTTT.

The chain combines TRBV24-1 with TRBJ2-3; TRBD1 matches at 8 bases. The germline V gene has CDR1 KGHDR and CDR2 SFDVKD. V lost 2 bases and J lost 1; bases outside the gene matches: 4. The CDR3 extends over 16 amino acids. CDR3 amino acids: CATSDSTGAGTDTQYF. In DNA form, the CDR3 reads TGTGCCACCAGTGATTCGACAGGGGCGGGCACAGATACGCAGTATTTT.

CDR3 bases: TGCGCCAGCAGTCCCAGACAGGTACCCAATCAGCCCCAGCATTTT. This encodes CASSPRQVPNQPQHF. The chain combines TRBV10-2 with TRBJ1-5; a possible D gene is TRBD1 (6 bases). V lost 5 bases, J lost 3 bases, and 14 bases lay in between. Per germline, CDR1 WSHSY and CDR2 SAAADI. There are 15 residues in the CDR3.

CDR3 sequence reads: CASSMDRPSGNTIYF. The CDR3 DNA follows: TGTGCCAGCAGCATGGACAGGCCCTCTGGAAACACCATATATTTT. J is TRBJ1-3 and V is TRBV7-9; TRBD1 aligns across 7 bases. The trim removed 5 bases at V and 0 bases at J, leaving 4 bases unmatched. The CDR3 covers 15 residues. Germline CDR1 is SEHNR and CDR2 is FQNEAQ (reference sequence). Filled out from reference TRBV7-9 and TRBJ1-3, the complete variable domain reads DTGVSQNPRHKITKRGQNVTFRCDPISEHNRLYWYRQTLGQGPEFLTYFQNEAQLEKSRLLSDRFSAERPKGSFSTLEIQRTEQGDSAMYLCASSMDRPSGNTIYFGEGSWLTVV.

The chain uses TRBV28 and TRBJ1-2; 7 bases line up with TRBD1. Losses at the gene ends were 6 bases for V and 7 bases for J; bases not matched to a gene: 8. Germline values: CDR1 MDHEN, CDR2 SYDVKM. This CDR3 comprises 13 residues. CDR3 coding DNA: TGTGCCAGCAGCCCAGAAACAGGGGCTGGCTACACCTTC. Amino acid sequence: CASSPETGAGYTF.

V gene TRBV28 combines with J gene TRBJ2-6; no firm D call. Germline V gene data show CDR1 as MDHEN and CDR2 as SYDVKM. V shed 5 bases and J shed 6 bases, with 11 bases lying between them. This CDR3 is 14 amino acids long. DNA for the CDR3: TGTGCCAGCAGTCCAACAAGTATGGCCAACGTCCTGACTTTC. Amino acids: CASSPTSMANVLTF.

The chain carries TRBV4-2 and TRBJ2-3, with TRBD2 as a possible D gene (5 bases). Germline CDR1 and CDR2: LGHNA and YNFKEQ. This CDR3 comprises 15 residues. The germline V and J ends were trimmed by 1 base and 0 bases, with 8 bases remaining between them. CDR3 sequence (DNA): TGTGCCAGCAGCCAAGGAGGGCTTAGCACAGATACGCAGTATTTT. Its protein product is CASSQGGLSTDTQYF.

The chain employs TRBV28 and TRBJ2-1; TRBD2 matches 7 bases. With 3 bases clipped from V and 4 bases from J, the junction kept 3 bases outside the gene matches. The CDR3 covers 14 residues. Germline CDR1 is MDHEN and CDR2 is SYDVKM. CDR3 region: CASSFRGEYNEQFF. The CDR3 coding sequence is TGTGCCAGCAGTTTTCGGGGGGAATACAATGAGCAGTTCTTC.